Presented here are 16 T cell receptor beta chains from one specimen sequenced in a study of T cell responses to AZD1222 COVID-19 vaccine. The assay was immunoSEQ multiplex PCR, and TCRdb's table has in-frame clones only and misses some. The repertoire holds about 120,000 clones, under 90% seen once, with 4.4% in the top ten. Sequenced here: peripheral blood, sampled on day 0 of AZD1222 vaccination. These TCRs come from an adult in good health.

The V and J genes are TRBV27 and TRBJ1-5; possible D gene TRBD1, 6 bases. The CDR3 spans 14 residues. Germline assignment: CDR1 MNHEY and CDR2 SMNVEV (reference sequence). Trimming cost V 5 bases and J 6 bases, with 14 bases left between them. DNA for the CDR3: TGTGCCAGCAGTCCACGAGGGGGTTTTCAGCCCCAGCATTTT. Protein sequence: CASSPRGGFQPQHF.

V is TRBV19 and J is TRBJ2-2; 7 bases fit TRBD1. The CDR3 consists of 16 residues. The trim removed 6 bases at V and 0 bases at J, leaving 7 bases unmatched. Germline assignment: CDR1 LNHDA and CDR2 SQIVND (reference sequence). The CDR3 reads CASSSAGQANTGELFF. Written as DNA, the CDR3 is TGTGCCAGTAGCTCAGCCGGACAGGCGAACACCGGGGAGCTGTTTTTT.

The chain recombines TRBV5-5 with TRBJ1-1; maybe TRBD1 (5 bases). Germline lookup yields CDR1 SGHKS and CDR2 YYEKEE (reference sequence). V lost 3 bases and J 4 bases, leaving 16 bases between the germline ends. This CDR3 region has 15 residues. CDR3 sequence reads: CASSYPGTGGTEAFF. CDR3 nucleotides: TGTGCCAGCAGCTATCCTGGGACGGGGGGCACTGAAGCTTTCTTT.

This chain joins TRBV7-6 and TRBJ2-1; D tentatively fits TRBD1 or TRBD2 (6 bases each). The CDR3 loop spans 15 amino acids. V shed 2 bases and J shed 9 bases, with 17 bases lying between them. In germline, CDR1 is SGHVS, CDR2 FNYEAQ. CDR3 protein: CASSLRGEIPTEQFF. For the CDR3, the DNA is TGTGCCAGCAGCTTAAGGGGGGAAATTCCAACTGAGCAGTTCTTC.

The chain links TRBV2 to TRBJ1-1; 9 nucleotides align to TRBD1. Germline V CDR1 and CDR2: SNHLY, FYNNEI. The CDR3 loop spans 14 amino acids. V dropped 6 bases and J dropped 1; count of bases not matched to a gene: 3. CDR3 nucleotides: TGTGCCAGCAGGGTGGGACAGGGGAACACTGAAGCTTTCTTT. It yields the protein CASRVGQGNTEAFF.

This chain links TRBV5-6 with TRBJ2-2, with unresolved D. Per the germline V gene, CDR1 is SGHDT and CDR2 is YYEEEE. V lost 4 bases and J 4 bases, leaving 5 bases between the germline ends. The CDR3 consists of 12 residues. The CDR3 DNA reads TGTGCCAGCAGCCTGAGCACCGGGGAGCTGTTTTTT. Protein: CASSLSTGELFF.

V is TRBV30 and J is TRBJ1-5; D not certain. Trimming cost V 2 bases and J 3 bases, with 8 bases left between them. There are 13 residues in the CDR3. Germline V gene data show CDR1 as GTSNPN and CDR2 as SVGIG (reference sequence). The chain's CDR3 is CAWSRGINQPQHF. In DNA, the CDR3 is TGTGCCTGGAGTAGAGGGATCAATCAGCCCCAGCATTTT.

This clone appeared once. The chain links TRBV5-1 to TRBJ2-1, with 9 nucleotides matching TRBD2. V was pared by 0 bases and J by 12 bases, with 7 bases of the junction left unmatched. The germline CDR1 and CDR2 sequences are SGHRS and YFSETQ. This CDR3 is 14 amino acids long. The CDR3 loop is CASSLGSGGQGQFF. CDR3 coding DNA: TGCGCCAGCAGCTTGGGTAGCGGGGGCCAGGGGCAGTTCTTC. Filled out from reference TRBV5-1 and TRBJ2-1, the complete variable domain reads KAGVTQTPRYLIKTRGQQVTLSCSPISGHRSVSWYQQTPGQGLQFLFEYFSETQRNKGNFPGRFSGRQFSNSRSEMNVSTLELGDSALYLCASSLGSGGQGQFFGPGTRLTVL.

V gene TRBV5-1 combines with J gene TRBJ1-2, with 7 bases matching TRBD1. From germline, CDR1 is SGHRS and CDR2 YFSETQ. V shed 4 bases and J 4 bases; nucleotides not matched to a gene: 13. CDR3 length equals 16 residues. The CDR3 loop reads CASSTGGRGTSYGYTF. Written as DNA, the CDR3 is TGCGCCAGCAGCACTGGGGGCAGGGGGACTTCCTATGGCTACACCTTC.

The chain recombines TRBV19 with TRBJ2-1, with 10 bases lining up with TRBD1. Unmatched junction bases numbered 4, after V lost 5 bases and J lost 6 bases. CDR3 length: 14 residues. Germline V CDR1 and CDR2: LNHDA, SQIVND (reference sequence). The CDR3 spells CASSSDRGVNEQFF. In nucleotides, the CDR3 is TGTGCCAGTAGTTCGGACAGGGGGGTCAATGAGCAGTTCTTC.

The gene calls are TRBV13 and TRBJ2-5; maybe TRBD2 (6 bases). Germline loops: CDR1 PRHDT, CDR2 FYEKMQ (reference sequence). This CDR3 comprises 13 residues. Trimming took 1 base from V and 4 from J, leaving 7 bases between them. Written as DNA, the CDR3 is TGTGCCAGCAGCTTAGCGGAGGGAGAGACCCAGTACTTC. Translating gives CASSLAEGETQYF.

CDR3 protein: CATSRDLRSPSYEQYF. The CDR3 DNA reads TGTGCCACCAGCAGAGATCTGAGGTCCCCCTCCTACGAGCAGTACTTC. This rearrangement joins TRBV15 to TRBJ2-7; D call uncertain. This CDR3 is 16 amino acids long. Germline V gene data show CDR1 as LNHNV and CDR2 as YYDKDF (reference sequence). Trimming cost V 0 bases and J 0 bases, with 12 bases left between them.

The chain links TRBV3-1 (or the pseudogene TRBV3-2) to TRBJ1-5; D ambiguous. Trimming took off 1 base at V and 3 bases at J, with 7 bases between the two ends. Germline loops: CDR1 LGHDT, CDR2 YNNKEL (reference sequence). There are 14 residues in the CDR3. The CDR3 region has the DNA TGTGCCAGCAGCCAAGTCTGGACCAATCAGCCCCAGCATTTT. It translates to CASSQVWTNQPQHF.

The chain uses TRBV2 and TRBJ1-3; no firm D call. V was clipped by 3 bases and J by 0 bases, with 3 bases between them. The CDR3 is 13 amino acids. Germline V gene sequence: CDR1 SNHLY, CDR2 FYNNEI. CDR3 bases: TGTGCCAGCAGTGAGATCTCTGGAAACACCATATATTTT. Its translation is CASSEISGNTIYF.

The rearrangement links TRBV27 to TRBJ2-7; D is uncertain. This CDR3 region has 15 residues. Between the trimmed V and J ends, which lost 0 bases and 0 bases, there was a span of 9 bases. CDR1 and CDR2 from the germline V gene are MNHEY and SMNVEV (reference sequence). The CDR3 DNA reads as TGTGCCAGCAGTTTATCGATGTACAGCTCCTACGAGCAGTACTTC. Translated: CASSLSMYSSYEQYF.

V is TRBV30 and J is TRBJ2-6, with D hard to call. Trimming removed 1 base at V and 4 bases at J, with 8 bases between. The CDR3 covers 14 residues. The germline gives CDR1 GTSNPN, CDR2 SVGIG (reference sequence). The DNA of the CDR3 is TGTGCCTGGAGTGCGTATACCGGGGCCAACGTCCTGACTTTC. It encodes CAWSAYTGANVLTF.